The clone carrying this TCR beta chain was recorded once. Which cohort a participant joined came from the clinical history participants gave. Per the original methods: Reference gene primer amplification gave estimated nucleated cell counts. The assay was immunoSEQ multiplex PCR, and TCRdb's table has in-frame clones only and misses some. The D gene and trimming were derived from the DNA, and the V and J assignments and clone size from that table. The data contain around 140,000 clones, over 70% of them singletons. This record belongs to a study of blood T cell repertoires in COVID-19. Study-wide context: COVID-19 samples collected from the United States, Italy and Spain covered acute and convalescent phases. Sample material is recorded as cDNA or gDNA derived from T cells, B-cell-depleted T cells, or PBMCs.

The CDR3 totals 14 residues. Germline CDR1 GTSNPN, CDR2 SVGIG (reference sequence). V lost 0 bases and J lost 8, with 13 bases in between. Sequences were obtained from PBMCs or T cells enriched from blood (not recorded which). This rearrangement joins TRBV30 to TRBJ2-2, with a tentative D call TRBD1 (5 bases). This receptor was obtained from a man in his fifties or sixties in a cohort exposed to, infected with or recovered from COVID-19 (not recorded which). As DNA, the CDR3 is TGTGCCTGGAGTGTGGGCAGGGCAGAGGGGGAGCTGTTTTTT. It is translated as CAWSVGRAEGELFF.